These 19 T cell receptor beta chains were sequenced from one sample in a study of CD8 T cells in Susac syndrome. Random hexamers served to reverse transcribe roughly 0.5 to 1 ug RNA. TCRdb recomputed calls from the immunoSEQ multiplex PCR reads with MiXCR, one row per CDR3 protein. Of a few hundred thousand distinct CDR3 sequences in the sample, over 90% were seen once. Sequencing input: CD4+ T cells from PBMCs. The receptors were sampled from a human donor with multiple sclerosis.

This clonotype was recorded once. The CDR3 reads CASSFRDRGHFGYGYTF. The CDR3 DNA sequence: TGTGCCAGCAGCTTCCGGGACAGGGGGCACTTCGGTTATGGCTACACCTTC. This sequence joins TRBV13 and TRBJ1-2; 12 positions agree with TRBD1. This CDR3 has 17 amino acids. Trimming took 3 bases from V and 5 from J; bases not matched to a gene: 10. CDR1 PRHDT and CDR2 FYEKMQ come from the germline V gene (reference sequence).

The chain carries TRBV3-1 and TRBJ1-5; TRBD1 is a possible D gene (6 bases). Germline V lookup: CDR1 LGHDT, CDR2 YNNKEL (reference sequence). The CDR3 has 15 amino acids. The V end lost 4 bases, the J end lost 4 bases, and 14 bases lay between the germline ends. The CDR3 reads CASSLSGTLNQPQHF. The CDR3 bases are TGTGCCAGCAGCCTCAGCGGGACACTAAATCAGCCCCAGCATTTT.

The chain couples TRBV7-3 to TRBJ1-1; D not certain. The V end was cut by 3 bases, the J end by 1 base, with 9 bases between. This CDR3 region has 14 residues. CDR1 is SGHTA, CDR2 FQGTGA, per germline. The DNA for the CDR3 is TGTGCCAGCAGCTTTGCCCGAGGGAACACTGAAGCTTTCTTT. It codes for CASSFARGNTEAFF. Together with reference TRBV7-3 and TRBJ1-1, the CDR3 gives the full variable domain: GAGVSQTPSNKVTEKGKYVELRCDPISGHTALYWYRQSLGQGPEFLIYFQGTGAADDSGLPNDRFFAVRPEGSVSTLKIQRTERGDSAVYLCASSFARGNTEAFFGQGTRLTVV.

This chain connects TRBV30 to TRBJ2-1, with no clear D. CDR1 is GTSNPN and CDR2 is SVGIG in the germline V gene (reference sequence). V was trimmed by 3 bases and J by 2 bases, leaving 8 bases between them. The CDR3 extends over 13 amino acids. CDR3 sequence (DNA): TGTGCCTGGAGAAGAGGTACCTACAATGAGCAGTTCTTC. Residues: CAWRRGTYNEQFF.

This chain uses TRBV3-1 with TRBJ2-7; tentative D call: TRBD2 (5 bases). This CDR3 is 13 amino acids long. Between the trimmed V and J ends, which lost 3 bases and 7 bases, there was a span of 13 bases. Germline assignment: CDR1 LGHDT and CDR2 YNNKEL (reference sequence). CDR3 residues: CASSHLSSGEQYF. The CDR3 DNA reads as TGTGCCAGCAGCCACCTATCGTCGGGGGAGCAGTACTTC.

This clonotype was observed once. V gene TRBV5-6 combines with J gene TRBJ2-5; a weak D match, TRBD2 (5 bases). The V end lost 1 base, the J end lost 1 base, and 14 bases lay between the germline ends. Germline CDR1 and CDR2: SGHDT and YYEEEE. The CDR3 contains 16 residues. The CDR3 sequence is CASSLTSTRLQETQYF. The CDR3 region has the DNA TGTGCCAGCAGCTTGACGTCCACTAGACTCCAAGAGACCCAGTACTTC.

The chain recombines TRBV29-1 with TRBJ2-7; D unclear. Germline CDR1 and CDR2: SQVTM and ANQGSEA. The CDR3 runs 16 residues. V gave up 0 bases and J gave up 4 bases, with 19 bases separating them. The CDR3 here is CSVEDLDLMVSYEQYF. In DNA form, the CDR3 reads TGCAGCGTTGAAGATTTGGACCTCATGGTGAGTTACGAGCAGTACTTC.

The chain uses TRBV30 and TRBJ1-1; D uncertain. This CDR3 is 13 amino acids long. Trimming cost V 0 bases and J 10 bases, with 15 bases left between them. Per germline, CDR1 GTSNPN and CDR2 SVGIG (reference sequence). The CDR3 is CAWSVSKPSGAFF. The CDR3 nucleotides are TGTGCCTGGAGTGTGAGTAAGCCCAGCGGAGCTTTCTTT.

The chain couples TRBV7-9 to TRBJ2-1, with D unresolved. CDR1 is SEHNR, CDR2 FQNEAQ, per germline (reference sequence). CDR3 size: 13 residues. V lost 5 bases, J lost 9 bases, and 14 bases lay in between. The CDR3: CASSQLRTGEQFF. The CDR3, as DNA: TGTGCCAGCAGCCAATTGAGGACGGGTGAGCAGTTCTTC. Together with reference TRBV7-9 and TRBJ2-1, the CDR3 gives the full variable domain: DTGVSQNPRHKITKRGQNVTFRCDPISEHNRLYWYRQTLGQGPEFLTYFQNEAQLEKSRLLSDRFSAERPKGSFSTLEIQRTEQGDSAMYLCASSQLRTGEQFFGPGTRLTVL.

The genes are TRBV3-1 and TRBJ2-7; possible D gene TRBD2, 5 bases. Trimming cost V 4 bases and J 9 bases, with 28 bases left between them. This CDR3 has 17 residues. Germline V gives CDR1 LGHDT, CDR2 YNNKEL (reference sequence). CDR3 sequence: CASSLSRARRLRVGQYF. The CDR3 nucleotides are TGTGCCAGCAGCCTATCACGAGCCAGGCGACTAAGAGTCGGGCAGTACTTC.

This chain joins TRBV6-5 and TRBJ2-4, with TRBD2 matching over 7 bases. The junction had 6 bases not matched to a gene; V was cut back by 7 bases and J by 6 bases. This CDR3 contains 13 residues. The germline V gene encodes CDR1 MNHEY and CDR2 SVGAGI. CDR3: CASTAGVSNIQYF. The CDR3 DNA reads as TGTGCCAGCACCGCGGGGGTATCAAACATTCAGTACTTC.

This chain connects TRBV20-1 to TRBJ2-7, with 7 bases matching TRBD2. The CDR3 runs 12 residues. The junction had 7 bases not matched to a gene; V was cut back by 6 bases and J by 5 bases. The germline gives CDR1 DFQATT, CDR2 SNEGSKA (reference sequence). In nucleotides, the CDR3 is TGCAGTGCATCCGGGGGGACGGACGAGCAGTACTTC. It encodes CSASGGTDEQYF.

The J gene is TRBJ1-1, the V gene TRBV12-3 or TRBV12-4, with D perhaps TRBD1 (6 bases). V gave up 5 bases and J gave up 6 bases, with 13 bases separating them. This CDR3 region has 13 residues. This CDR3 reads CASSQGSEAEAFF. Here the CDR3 DNA reads TGTGCCAGCAGTCAGGGGTCTGAGGCTGAAGCTTTCTTT.

V usage is TRBV27 and J usage is TRBJ2-7; possibly TRBD1 or TRBD2 for D (5 bases each). The germline V gene encodes CDR1 MNHEY and CDR2 SMNVEV (reference sequence). CDR3 length: 14 residues. V lost 5 bases to trimming and J lost 2 bases, with 13 bases between them. CDR3 sequence (DNA): TGTGCCAGCAGTCGAACTGGGGGAGCCTACGAGCAGTACTTC. Protein sequence: CASSRTGGAYEQYF.

DNA of the CDR3: TGCAGCGCGGGGACAGGGATTAGTAACTATGGCTACACCTTC. Protein: CSAGTGISNYGYTF. The chain couples TRBV29-1 to TRBJ1-2, with TRBD1 matching 9 bases. CDR1 is SQVTM and CDR2 is ANQGSEA in the germline V gene. The CDR3 sequence is 14 residues long. V shed 7 bases and J 1 base; nucleotides not matched to a gene: 7. Full variable domain (remainder filled in from reference TRBV29-1 and TRBJ1-2): SAVISQKPSRDICQRGTSLTIQCQVDSQVTMMFWYRQQPGQSLTLIATANQGSEATYESGFVIDKFPISRPNLTFSTLTVSNMSPEDSSIYLCSAGTGISNYGYTFGSGTRLTVV.

The rearrangement joins TRBV3-1 to TRBJ2-5, with D possibly being TRBD2 (5 bases). The CDR3 consists of 13 residues. CDR1 LGHDT and CDR2 YNNKEL come from the germline V gene (reference sequence). Trimming removed 3 bases at V and 5 bases at J, with 10 bases between. CDR3 residues: CASSHGGRETQYF. The CDR3 DNA reads as TGTGCCAGCAGCCACGGAGGAAGGGAGACCCAGTACTTC.

The chain recombines TRBV30 with TRBJ1-6, with D possibly being TRBD1 (5 bases). Germline CDR1 is GTSNPN and CDR2 is SVGIG (reference sequence). The V and J ends lost 2 bases and 1 base respectively, with 12 bases between them. The CDR3 runs 16 residues. CDR3 DNA: TGTGCCTGGAGTTCTATTCCAGGGTCCTATAATTCACCCCTCCACTTT. Translating it yields CAWSSIPGSYNSPLHF.

CDR3 loop: CASSEMGVTDTQYF. The DNA for the CDR3 is TGTGCCAGCAGTGAAATGGGGGTTACAGATACGCAGTATTTT. V is TRBV2 and J is TRBJ2-3; perhaps D is TRBD1 or TRBD2 (5 bases each). CDR1 is SNHLY and CDR2 is FYNNEI in the germline V gene. The V end lost 2 bases, the J end lost 3 bases, and 9 bases lay between the germline ends. The CDR3 loop spans 14 amino acids.

This rearrangement joins TRBV29-1 to TRBJ2-2; 7 bases are a match to TRBD1. Unmatched junction bases numbered 0, after V lost 4 bases and J lost 1 base. The CDR3 has 13 amino acids. Germline loops: CDR1 SQVTM, CDR2 ANQGSEA. CDR3 amino acids: CSVGTGNTGELFF. CDR3 coding DNA: TGCAGCGTTGGGACAGGGAACACCGGGGAGCTGTTTTTT.